The rows below give T cell receptor beta chains drawn from one sample of a study of beta chain features in type 1 diabetes. Repertoires were generated with immunoSEQ multiplex PCR, while TCRdb's copy carries only in-frame clones and drops some. The sample carries 110,000 to 150,000 clones, 6% to 7.5% recorded once. Sequenced input: central memory CD4+ T cells from blood. The receptors come from a woman in her twenties or thirties in good health. The CDR3 runs from the conserved cysteine through the conserved F or W.

V gene	J gene	CDR3 protein
TRBV30	NA	CAWKGGRIMSYEQYF
TRBV14	TRBJ2-7	CASSQDVIFGAGGPREQYF
TRBV6-5	TRBJ2-1	CASTRLDNEQFF
TRBV5-5	TRBJ2-2	CASSLRSGTGELFF
TRBV27	TRBJ2-3	CASSLSDRLSTDTQYF
TRBV5-6	TRBJ1-5	CASSFGQVNQPQHF
TRBV7-2	TRBJ2-7	CASSLGHSSYEQYF
TRBV5-4	TRBJ2-1	CASSLLGQGYNEQFF
TRBV7-9	TRBJ2-4	CASSLGREAGEAKNIQYF
TRBV29-1	TRBJ1-2	CSAEGDRAYGYTF
TRBV2	TRBJ2-7	CASSRDSGYEQYF
TRBV6-5	TRBJ2-1	CASRPTSGRRNEQFF
TRBV28	TRBJ2-5	CASRGRETQYF
TRBV4-3	TRBJ2-1	CASSQVGSDSDNEQFF
TRBV5-4	TRBJ1-2	CASSLVSQGSGYTF
TRBV7-2	TRBJ2-3	CASSPTSGNTDTQYF
TRBV4-3	TRBJ2-3	CASSQAPELLAGVSTDTQYF
TRBV7-2	TRBJ1-4	CASSMDRNEKLFF
TRBV30	TRBJ1-3	CAWADSLSGNTIYF
TRBV28	TRBJ2-5	CASRPGQGFWETQYF
TRBV19	TRBJ2-1	CASRGTSGTNNEQFF
TRBV5-4	TRBJ2-5	CASSFRGRETQYF
TRBV9	TRBJ2-2	CASSERTGSTGELFF
TRBV2	TRBJ2-4	CASTLKEIQYF
TRBV2	TRBJ1-5	CASSRGGGQPQHF
TRBV7-9	TRBJ1-3	CASSSGGSGNTIYF
TRBV19	TRBJ2-7	CASSPRTGTPYEQYF